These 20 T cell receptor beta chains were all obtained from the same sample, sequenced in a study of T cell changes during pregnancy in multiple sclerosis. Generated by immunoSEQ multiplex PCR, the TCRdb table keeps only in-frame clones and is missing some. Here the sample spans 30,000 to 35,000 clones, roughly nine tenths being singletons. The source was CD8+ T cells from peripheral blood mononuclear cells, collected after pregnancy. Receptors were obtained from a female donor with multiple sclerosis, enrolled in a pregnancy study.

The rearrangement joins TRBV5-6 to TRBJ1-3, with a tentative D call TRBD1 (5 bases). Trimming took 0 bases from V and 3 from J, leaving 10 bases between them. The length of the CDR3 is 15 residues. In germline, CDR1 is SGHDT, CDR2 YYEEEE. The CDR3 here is CASSLGGAHGNTIYF. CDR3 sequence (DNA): TGTGCCAGCAGCTTGGGTGGGGCTCATGGAAACACCATATATTTT.

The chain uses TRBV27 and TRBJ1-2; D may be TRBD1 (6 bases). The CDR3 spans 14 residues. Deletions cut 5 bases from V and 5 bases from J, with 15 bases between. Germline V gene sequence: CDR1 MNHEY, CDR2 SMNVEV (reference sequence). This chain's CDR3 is CASSPRTDLYGYTF. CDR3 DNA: TGTGCCAGCAGTCCTCGGACAGATCTGTATGGCTACACCTTC.

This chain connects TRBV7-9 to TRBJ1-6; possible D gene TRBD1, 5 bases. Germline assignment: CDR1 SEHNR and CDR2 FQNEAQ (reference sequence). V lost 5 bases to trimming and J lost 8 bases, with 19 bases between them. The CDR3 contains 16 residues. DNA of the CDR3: TGTGCCAGCAGCGATAGTCAAGGGGCCTCGCATTCACCCCTCCACTTT. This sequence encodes CASSDSQGASHSPLHF.

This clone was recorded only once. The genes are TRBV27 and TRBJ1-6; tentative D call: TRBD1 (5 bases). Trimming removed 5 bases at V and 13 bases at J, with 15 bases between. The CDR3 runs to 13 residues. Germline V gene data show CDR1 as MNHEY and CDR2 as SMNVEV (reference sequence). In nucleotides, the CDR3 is TGTGCCAGCAGTCCGGCCCAGGGTGGCCCCCTCCACTTT. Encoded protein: CASSPAQGGPLHF.

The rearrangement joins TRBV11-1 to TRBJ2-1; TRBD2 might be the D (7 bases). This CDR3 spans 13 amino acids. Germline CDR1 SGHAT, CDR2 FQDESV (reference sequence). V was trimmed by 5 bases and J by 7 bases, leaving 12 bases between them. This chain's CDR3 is CASSPRGGNEQFF. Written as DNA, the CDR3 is TGTGCCAGCAGCCCGAGGGGGGGTAATGAGCAGTTCTTC.

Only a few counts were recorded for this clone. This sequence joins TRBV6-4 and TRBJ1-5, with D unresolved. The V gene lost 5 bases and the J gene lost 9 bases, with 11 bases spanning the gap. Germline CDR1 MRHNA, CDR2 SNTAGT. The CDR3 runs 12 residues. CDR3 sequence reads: CASSNDSGPQHF. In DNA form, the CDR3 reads TGTGCCAGCAGTAACGACTCGGGGCCCCAGCATTTT.

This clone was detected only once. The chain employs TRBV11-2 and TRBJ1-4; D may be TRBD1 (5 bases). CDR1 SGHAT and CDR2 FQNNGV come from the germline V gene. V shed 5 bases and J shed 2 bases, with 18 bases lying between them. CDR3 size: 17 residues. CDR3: CASSGPGGGGTNEKLFF. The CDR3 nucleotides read TGTGCCAGCAGCGGGCCCGGGGGAGGTGGCACTAATGAAAAACTGTTTTTT.

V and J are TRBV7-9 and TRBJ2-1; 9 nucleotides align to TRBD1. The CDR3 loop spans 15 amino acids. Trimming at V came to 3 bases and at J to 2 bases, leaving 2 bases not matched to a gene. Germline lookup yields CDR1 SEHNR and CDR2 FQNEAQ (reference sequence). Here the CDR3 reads CASSFGDRAYNEQFF. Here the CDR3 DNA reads TGTGCCAGCAGCTTCGGGGACAGGGCCTACAATGAGCAGTTCTTC. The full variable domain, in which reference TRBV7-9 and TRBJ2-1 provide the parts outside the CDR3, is DTGVSQNPRHKITKRGQNVTFRCDPISEHNRLYWYRQTLGQGPEFLTYFQNEAQLEKSRLLSDRFSAERPKGSFSTLEIQRTEQGDSAMYLCASSFGDRAYNEQFFGPGTRLTVL.

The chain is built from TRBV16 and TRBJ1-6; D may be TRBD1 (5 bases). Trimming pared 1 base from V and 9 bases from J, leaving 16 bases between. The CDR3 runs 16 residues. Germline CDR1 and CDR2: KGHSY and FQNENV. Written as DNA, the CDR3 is TGTGCCAGCAGCCAATTTCCTTTAGGGGTCGGTTCACCCCTCCACTTT. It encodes CASSQFPLGVGSPLHF.

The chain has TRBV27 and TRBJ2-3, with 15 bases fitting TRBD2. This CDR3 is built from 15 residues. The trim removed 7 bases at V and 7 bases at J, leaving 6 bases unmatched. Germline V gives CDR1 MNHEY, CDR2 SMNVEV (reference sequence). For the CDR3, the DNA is TGTGCCAGCACAGGACTAGCGGGGGGGCCGAATACGCAGTATTTT. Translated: CASTGLAGGPNTQYF.

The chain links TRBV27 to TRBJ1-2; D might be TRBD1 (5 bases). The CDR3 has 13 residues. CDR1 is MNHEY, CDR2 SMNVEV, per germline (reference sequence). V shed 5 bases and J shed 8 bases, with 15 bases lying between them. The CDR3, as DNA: TGTGCCAGCAGTCCCATAGGGGTTCAAGGCTACACCTTC. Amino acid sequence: CASSPIGVQGYTF.

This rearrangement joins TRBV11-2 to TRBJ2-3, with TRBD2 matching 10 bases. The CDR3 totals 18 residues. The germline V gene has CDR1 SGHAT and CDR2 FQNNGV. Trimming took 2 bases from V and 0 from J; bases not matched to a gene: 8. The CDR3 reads CASSLRRGTSASTDTQYF. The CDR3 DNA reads TGTGCCAGCAGCTTACGCCGCGGGACTAGCGCGAGCACAGATACGCAGTATTTT.

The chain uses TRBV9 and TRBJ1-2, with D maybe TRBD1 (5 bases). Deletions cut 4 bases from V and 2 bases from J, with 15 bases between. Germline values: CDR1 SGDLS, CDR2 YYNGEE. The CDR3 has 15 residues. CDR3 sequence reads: CASSSLKGQNYGYTF. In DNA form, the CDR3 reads TGTGCCAGCAGCTCCTTAAAGGGGCAGAACTATGGCTACACCTTC.

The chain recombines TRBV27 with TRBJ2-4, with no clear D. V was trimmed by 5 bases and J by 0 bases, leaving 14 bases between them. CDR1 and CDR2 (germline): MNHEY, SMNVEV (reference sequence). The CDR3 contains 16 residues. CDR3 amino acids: CASSQNVLSAKNIQYF. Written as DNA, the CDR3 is TGTGCCAGCAGTCAAAACGTTCTATCAGCCAAAAACATTCAGTACTTC.

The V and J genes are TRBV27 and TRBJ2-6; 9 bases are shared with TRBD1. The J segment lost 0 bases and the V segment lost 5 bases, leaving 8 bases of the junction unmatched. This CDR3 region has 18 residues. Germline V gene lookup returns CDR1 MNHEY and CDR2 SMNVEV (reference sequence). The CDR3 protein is CASSPTGGPLSGANVLTF. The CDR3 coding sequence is TGTGCCAGCAGTCCAACAGGGGGCCCCCTCTCTGGGGCCAACGTCCTGACTTTC.

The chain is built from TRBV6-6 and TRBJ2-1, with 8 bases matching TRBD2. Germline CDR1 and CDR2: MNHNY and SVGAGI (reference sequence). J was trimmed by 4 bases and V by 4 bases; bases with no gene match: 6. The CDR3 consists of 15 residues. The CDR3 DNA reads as TGTGCCAGCAGTTCTCTCCGGGGGGGATACAATGAGCAGTTCTTC. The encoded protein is CASSSLRGGYNEQFF.

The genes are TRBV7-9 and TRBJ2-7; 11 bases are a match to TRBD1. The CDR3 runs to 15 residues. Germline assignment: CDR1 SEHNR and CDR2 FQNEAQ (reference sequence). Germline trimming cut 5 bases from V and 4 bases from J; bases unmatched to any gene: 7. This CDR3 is CASSVPGTGGYEQYF. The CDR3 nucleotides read TGTGCCAGCAGCGTCCCCGGGACAGGGGGATACGAGCAGTACTTC.

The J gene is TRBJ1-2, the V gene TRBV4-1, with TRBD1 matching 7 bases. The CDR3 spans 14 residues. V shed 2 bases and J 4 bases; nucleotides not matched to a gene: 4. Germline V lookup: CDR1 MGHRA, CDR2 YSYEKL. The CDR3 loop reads CASSQNRGTYGYTF. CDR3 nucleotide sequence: TGCGCCAGCAGCCAAAACAGGGGAACCTATGGCTACACCTTC.

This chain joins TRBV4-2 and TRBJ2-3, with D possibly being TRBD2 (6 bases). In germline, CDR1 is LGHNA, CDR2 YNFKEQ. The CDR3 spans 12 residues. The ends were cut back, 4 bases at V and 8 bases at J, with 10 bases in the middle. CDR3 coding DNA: TGTGCCAGCAGCCCGGGACTTCCTACGCAGTATTTT. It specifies CASSPGLPTQYF.

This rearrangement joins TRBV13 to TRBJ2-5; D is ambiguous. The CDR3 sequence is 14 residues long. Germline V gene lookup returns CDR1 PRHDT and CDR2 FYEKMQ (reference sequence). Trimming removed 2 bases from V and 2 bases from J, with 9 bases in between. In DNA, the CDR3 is TGTGCCAGCAGCTTAAGGAGCGAGCAAGAGACCCAGTACTTC. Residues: CASSLRSEQETQYF.